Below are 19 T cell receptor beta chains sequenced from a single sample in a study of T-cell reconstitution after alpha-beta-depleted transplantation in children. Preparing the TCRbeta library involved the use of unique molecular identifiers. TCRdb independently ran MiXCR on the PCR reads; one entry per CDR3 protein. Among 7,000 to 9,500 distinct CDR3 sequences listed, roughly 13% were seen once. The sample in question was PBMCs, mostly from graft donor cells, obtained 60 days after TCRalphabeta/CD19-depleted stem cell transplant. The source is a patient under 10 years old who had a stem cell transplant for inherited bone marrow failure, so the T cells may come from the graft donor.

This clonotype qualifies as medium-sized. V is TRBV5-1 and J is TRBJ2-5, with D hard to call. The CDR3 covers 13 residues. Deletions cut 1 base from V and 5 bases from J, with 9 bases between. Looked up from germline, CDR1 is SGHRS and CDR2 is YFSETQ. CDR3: CASSLSSFETQYF. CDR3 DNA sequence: TGCGCCAGCAGCTTGTCCAGTTTTGAGACCCAGTACTTC.

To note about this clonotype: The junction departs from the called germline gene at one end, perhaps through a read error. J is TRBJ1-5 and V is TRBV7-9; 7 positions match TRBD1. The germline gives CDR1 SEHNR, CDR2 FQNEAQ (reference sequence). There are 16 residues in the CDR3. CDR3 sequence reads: CARSLGPTGYDLPQHF. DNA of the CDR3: TGTGCCAGAAGCTTAGGGCCGACAGGGTACGACCTGCCCCAGCATTTT. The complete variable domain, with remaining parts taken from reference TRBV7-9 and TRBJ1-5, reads DTGVSQNPRHKITKRGQNVTFRCDPISEHNRLYWYRQTLGQGPEFLTYFQNEAQLEKSRLLSDRFSAERPKGSFSTLEIQRTEQGDSAMYLCARSLGPTGYDLPQHFGDGTRLSIL.

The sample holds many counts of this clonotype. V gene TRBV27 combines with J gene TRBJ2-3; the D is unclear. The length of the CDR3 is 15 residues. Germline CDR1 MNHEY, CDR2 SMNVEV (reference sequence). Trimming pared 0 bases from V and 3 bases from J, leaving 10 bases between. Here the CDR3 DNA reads TGTGCCAGCAGTTTATCGATAGCCGGGACAGATACGCAGTATTTT. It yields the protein CASSLSIAGTDTQYF.

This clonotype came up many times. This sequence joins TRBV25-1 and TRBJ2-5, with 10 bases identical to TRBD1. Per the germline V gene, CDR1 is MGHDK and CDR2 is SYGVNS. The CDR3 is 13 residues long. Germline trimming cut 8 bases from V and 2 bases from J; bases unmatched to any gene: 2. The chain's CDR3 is CASADRGQETQYF. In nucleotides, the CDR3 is TGTGCCAGCGCGGACAGGGGGCAAGAGACCCAGTACTTC.

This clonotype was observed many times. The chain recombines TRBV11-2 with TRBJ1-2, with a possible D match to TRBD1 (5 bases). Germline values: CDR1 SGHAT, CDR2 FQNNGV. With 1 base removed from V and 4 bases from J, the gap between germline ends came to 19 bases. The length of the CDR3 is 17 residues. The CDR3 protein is CASSLVPGGVWGYGYTF. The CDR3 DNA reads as TGTGCCAGCAGCTTAGTTCCGGGGGGGGTCTGGGGCTATGGCTACACCTTC.

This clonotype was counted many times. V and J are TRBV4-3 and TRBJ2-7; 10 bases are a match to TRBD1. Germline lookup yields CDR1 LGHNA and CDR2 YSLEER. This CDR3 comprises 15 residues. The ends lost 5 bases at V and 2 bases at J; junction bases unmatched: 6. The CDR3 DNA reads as TGCGCCAGCAGCGTGAGGACAGGGGGTCCCTACGAGCAGTACTTC. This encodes CASSVRTGGPYEQYF.

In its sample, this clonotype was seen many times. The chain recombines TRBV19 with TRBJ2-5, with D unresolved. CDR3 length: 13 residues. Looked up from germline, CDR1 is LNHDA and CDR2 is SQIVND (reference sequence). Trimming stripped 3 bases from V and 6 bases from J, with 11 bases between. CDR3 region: CASSIMGGKTQYF. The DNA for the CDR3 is TGTGCCAGTAGTATTATGGGTGGGAAGACCCAGTACTTC.

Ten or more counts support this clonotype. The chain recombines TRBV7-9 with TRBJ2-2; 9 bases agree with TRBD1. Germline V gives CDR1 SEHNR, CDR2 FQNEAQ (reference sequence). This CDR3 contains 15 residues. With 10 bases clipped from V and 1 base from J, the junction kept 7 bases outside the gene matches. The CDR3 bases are TGTGCCAATTCCGGGACAGGGTGGAACACCGGGGAGCTGTTTTTT. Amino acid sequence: CANSGTGWNTGELFF.

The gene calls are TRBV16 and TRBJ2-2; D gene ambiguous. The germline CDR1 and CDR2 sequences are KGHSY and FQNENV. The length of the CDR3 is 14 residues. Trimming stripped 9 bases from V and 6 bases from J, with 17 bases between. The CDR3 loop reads CARSSRRLSGELFF. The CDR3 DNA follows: TGTGCCAGGAGCTCCAGGCGGCTCTCCGGGGAGCTGTTTTTT.

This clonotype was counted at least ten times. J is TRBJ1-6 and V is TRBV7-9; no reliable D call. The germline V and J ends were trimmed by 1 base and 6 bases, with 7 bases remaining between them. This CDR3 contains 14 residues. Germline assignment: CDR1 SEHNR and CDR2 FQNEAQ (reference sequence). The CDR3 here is CASSLGPINSPLHF. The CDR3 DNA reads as TGTGCCAGCAGCTTAGGGCCGATTAATTCACCCCTCCACTTT. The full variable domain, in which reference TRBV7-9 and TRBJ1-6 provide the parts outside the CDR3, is DTGVSQNPRHKITKRGQNVTFRCDPISEHNRLYWYRQTLGQGPEFLTYFQNEAQLEKSRLLSDRFSAERPKGSFSTLEIQRTEQGDSAMYLCASSLGPINSPLHFGNGTRLTVT.

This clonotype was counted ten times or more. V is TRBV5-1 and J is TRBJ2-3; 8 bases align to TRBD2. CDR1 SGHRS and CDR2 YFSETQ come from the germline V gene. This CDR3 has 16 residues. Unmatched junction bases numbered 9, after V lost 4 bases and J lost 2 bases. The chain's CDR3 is CASSVARGGNTDTQYF. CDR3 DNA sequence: TGCGCCAGCAGCGTGGCCCGGGGGGGAAACACAGATACGCAGTATTTT.

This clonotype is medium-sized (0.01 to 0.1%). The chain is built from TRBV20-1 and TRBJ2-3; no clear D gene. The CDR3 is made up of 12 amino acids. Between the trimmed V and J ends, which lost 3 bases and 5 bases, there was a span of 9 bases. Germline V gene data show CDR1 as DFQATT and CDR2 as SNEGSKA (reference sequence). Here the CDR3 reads CSASTIGDTQYF. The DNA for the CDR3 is TGCAGTGCTAGTACTATCGGAGATACGCAGTATTTT.

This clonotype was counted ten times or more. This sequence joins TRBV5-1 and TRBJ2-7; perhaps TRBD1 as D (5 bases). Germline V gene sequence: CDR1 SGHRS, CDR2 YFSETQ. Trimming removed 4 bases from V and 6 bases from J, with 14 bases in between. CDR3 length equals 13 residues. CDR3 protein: CASSSNLGLEQYF. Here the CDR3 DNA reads TGCGCCAGCAGCAGCAACCTGGGGCTCGAGCAGTACTTC.

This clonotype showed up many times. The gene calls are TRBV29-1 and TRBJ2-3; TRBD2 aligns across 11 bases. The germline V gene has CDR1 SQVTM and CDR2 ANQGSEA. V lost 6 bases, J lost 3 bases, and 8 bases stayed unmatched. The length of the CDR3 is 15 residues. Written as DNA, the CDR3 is TGCAGCGTGGCCCTTACTAGCGGGGGAACAGATACGCAGTATTTT. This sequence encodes CSVALTSGGTDTQYF.

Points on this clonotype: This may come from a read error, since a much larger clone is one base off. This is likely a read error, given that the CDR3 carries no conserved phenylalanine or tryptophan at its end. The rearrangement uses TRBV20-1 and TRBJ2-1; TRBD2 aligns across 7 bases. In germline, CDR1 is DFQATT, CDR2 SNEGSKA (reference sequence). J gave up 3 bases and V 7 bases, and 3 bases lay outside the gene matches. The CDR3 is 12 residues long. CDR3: CSGGGVYNEQFS. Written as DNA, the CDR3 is TGCAGTGGTGGGGGGGTCTACAATGAGCAGTTCTCC.

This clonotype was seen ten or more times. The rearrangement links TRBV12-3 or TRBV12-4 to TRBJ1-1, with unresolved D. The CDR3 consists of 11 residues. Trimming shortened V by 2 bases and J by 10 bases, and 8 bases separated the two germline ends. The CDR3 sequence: CASSLLSGAFF. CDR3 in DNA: TGTGCCAGCAGTTTATTGAGCGGAGCTTTCTTT.

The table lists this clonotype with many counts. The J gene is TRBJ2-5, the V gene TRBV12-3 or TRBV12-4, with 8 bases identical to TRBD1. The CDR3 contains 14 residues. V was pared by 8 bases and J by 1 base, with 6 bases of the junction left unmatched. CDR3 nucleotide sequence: TGTGCCAGCGGCGACAGGGGAGGCCAAGAGACCCAGTACTTC. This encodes CASGDRGGQETQYF.

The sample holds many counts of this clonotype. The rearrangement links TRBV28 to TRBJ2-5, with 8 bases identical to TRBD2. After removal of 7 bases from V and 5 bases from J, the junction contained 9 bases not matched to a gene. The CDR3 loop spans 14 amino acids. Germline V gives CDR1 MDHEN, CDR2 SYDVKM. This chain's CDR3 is CASTAGLGVETQYF. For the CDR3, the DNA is TGTGCCAGCACCGCGGGACTAGGGGTCGAGACCCAGTACTTC. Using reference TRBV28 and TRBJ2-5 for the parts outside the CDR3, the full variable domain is DVKVTQSSRYLVKRTGEKVFLECVQDMDHENMFWYRQDPGLGLRLIYFSYDVKMKEKGDIPEGYSVSREKKERFSLILESASTNQTSMYLCASTAGLGVETQYFGPGTRLLVL.

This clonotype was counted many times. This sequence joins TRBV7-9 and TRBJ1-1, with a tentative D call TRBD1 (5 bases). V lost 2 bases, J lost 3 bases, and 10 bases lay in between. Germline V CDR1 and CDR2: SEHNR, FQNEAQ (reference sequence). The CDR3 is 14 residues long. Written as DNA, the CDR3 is TGTGCCAGCAGCTTAATAGGGACCGACACTGAAGCTTTCTTT. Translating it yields CASSLIGTDTEAFF.